These 17 T cell receptor beta chains came from one sample sequenced in a study of CD8 T cells in Susac syndrome. The RNA, roughly 0.45 to 1 ug, was put through reverse transcription using random hexamers. TCRdb re-analysed the immunoSEQ multiplex PCR reads in MiXCR, keeping a single row per CDR3 protein. The top ten clones hold approximately 0.2% of a sample with 330,000 or so distinct CDR3 sequences, 85% of them seen once. The sequencing input was CD8+ T cells from PBMCs. The receptor source for this set is a human donor with multiple sclerosis.

This clonotype was picked up one time. This chain joins TRBV12-3 or TRBV12-4 and TRBJ2-4, with D perhaps matching TRBD2 (7 bases). CDR3 length: 16 amino acids. V lost 6 bases, J lost 1 base, and 16 bases lay in between. CDR3 nucleotide sequence: TGTGCCAGCAGGGCTCGGGGGGCGGCGGCCAAAAACATTCAGTACTTC. It encodes CASRARGAAAKNIQYF.

V gene TRBV30 combines with J gene TRBJ1-6; the D gene is possibly TRBD1 (5 bases). The V and J ends lost 5 bases and 5 bases respectively, with 13 bases between them. The CDR3 has 14 residues. CDR1 is GTSNPN and CDR2 is SVGIG in the germline V gene (reference sequence). The CDR3 loop reads CAWLTGLHNSPLHF. The CDR3 DNA reads as TGTGCCTGGTTAACGGGACTGCATAATTCACCCCTCCACTTT.

V gene TRBV5-1 combines with J gene TRBJ1-1; no firm D call. The CDR3 runs to 15 residues. Trimming took 0 bases from V and 3 from J, leaving 12 bases between them. The germline gives CDR1 SGHRS, CDR2 YFSETQ. The CDR3 protein is CASSLERVEHTEAFF. CDR3 coding DNA: TGCGCCAGCAGCTTGGAAAGGGTTGAGCACACTGAAGCTTTCTTT.

This chain links TRBV30 with TRBJ2-7; 7 nucleotides line up with TRBD1. The CDR3 runs 15 residues. Looked up from germline, CDR1 is GTSNPN and CDR2 is SVGIG (reference sequence). J lost 3 bases, V lost 0 bases, and 8 bases had no gene match. CDR3: CAWSVGTATYYEQYF. CDR3 in DNA: TGTGCCTGGAGTGTAGGGACAGCAACTTACTACGAGCAGTACTTC. Full variable domain (missing parts from reference TRBV30 and TRBJ2-7): SQTIHQWPATLVQPVGSPLSLECTVEGTSNPNLYWYRQAAGRGLQLLFYSVGIGQISSEVPQNLSASRPQDRQFILSSKKLLLSDSGFYLCAWSVGTATYYEQYFGPGTRLTVT.

The J gene is TRBJ2-7, the V gene TRBV20-1, with 10 bases lining up with TRBD2. The V gene's germline CDR1 is DFQATT and CDR2 SNEGSKA (reference sequence). V was pared by 6 bases and J by 2 bases, with 13 bases of the junction left unmatched. The CDR3 has 16 amino acids. CDR3 DNA sequence: TGCAGTGCCCCCCTTTGGCCTAGCGGGGGTACCTACGAGCAGTACTTC. Amino acid sequence: CSAPLWPSGGTYEQYF.

The rearrangement joins TRBV7-6 to TRBJ1-1; D unresolved. V gave up 4 bases and J gave up 2 bases, with 17 bases separating them. The CDR3 has 16 residues. Germline assignment: CDR1 SGHVS and CDR2 FNYEAQ. CDR3 protein: CASSSRVRGGNTEAFF. DNA for the CDR3: TGTGCCAGCAGCTCCCGGGTTCGGGGAGGCAACACTGAAGCTTTCTTT.

This clonotype was detected only once. The rearrangement links TRBV6-5 to TRBJ1-4, with TRBD1 matching 11 bases. Germline V lookup: CDR1 MNHEY, CDR2 SVGAGI. V shed 6 bases, J shed 3 bases, and the junction held 15 bases outside the gene matches. The CDR3 has 19 amino acids. The DNA of the CDR3 is TGTGCCAGCAGCTTACGAGGACAGGGGGCTCTCTCACCTAATGAAAAACTGTTTTTT. It translates to CASSLRGQGALSPNEKLFF.

This rearrangement joins TRBV12-3 or TRBV12-4 to TRBJ1-2, with D hard to call. The CDR3 extends over 14 amino acids. Trimming removed 3 bases at V and 4 bases at J, with 12 bases between. CDR3 DNA: TGTGCCAGCAGTTTTGGCGCGTTTGGCTATGGCTACACCTTC. This encodes CASSFGAFGYGYTF.

CDR3: CASSESYMNTEAFF. The CDR3 DNA reads TGTGCCAGCAGTGAATCCTACATGAACACTGAAGCTTTCTTT. The chain carries TRBV25-1 and TRBJ1-1; D ambiguous. V was shortened by 1 base and J by 0 bases, with 6 bases between the two germline ends. Germline-derived CDR1 and CDR2 are MGHDK and SYGVNS. This CDR3 contains 14 residues.

V and J are TRBV6-1 and TRBJ1-1; D is ambiguous. V was shortened by 7 bases and J by 1 base, with 19 bases between the two germline ends. The CDR3 consists of 16 residues. Germline assignment: CDR1 MNHNS and CDR2 SASEGT. This CDR3 reads CASTLTPGLKNTEAFF. The CDR3 DNA sequence: TGTGCCAGCACCCTGACCCCGGGATTGAAGAACACTGAAGCTTTCTTT.

This chain connects TRBV4-1 to TRBJ2-7; 9 bases align to TRBD1. CDR1 is MGHRA, CDR2 YSYEKL, per germline. V lost 1 base and J lost 2; bases outside the gene matches: 3. CDR3 size: 15 residues. CDR3 DNA: TGCGCCAGCAGCCAAGGGGGGACAGGGACCTACGAGCAGTACTTC. Protein: CASSQGGTGTYEQYF.

This CDR3 reads CASSYIAGALDEQFF. As DNA, the CDR3 is TGTGCCAGCAGCTACATAGCGGGAGCTCTCGATGAGCAGTTCTTC. This chain connects TRBV6-2 or TRBV6-3 to TRBJ2-1; 9 nucleotides line up with TRBD2. This CDR3 region has 15 residues. V lost 6 bases to trimming and J lost 8 bases; unmatched junction nucleotides: 11. Germline V CDR1 and CDR2: MNHEY, SVGEGT.

V usage is TRBV5-4 and J usage is TRBJ2-7, with a tentative D call TRBD1 (7 bases). Trimming removed 0 bases from V and 0 bases from J, with 13 bases in between. Germline-derived CDR1 and CDR2 are SGHNT and YYREEE (reference sequence). This CDR3 has 16 amino acids. CDR3 protein: CASSLGGRGASYEQYF. CDR3 bases: TGTGCCAGCAGCTTGGGAGGCAGGGGGGCCTCCTACGAGCAGTACTTC.

The chain is built from TRBV11-2 and TRBJ2-1; D call uncertain. The V gene lost 6 bases and the J gene lost 8 bases, with 8 bases spanning the gap. CDR3 length: 11 amino acids. CDR1 is SGHAT, CDR2 FQNNGV, per germline. This chain's CDR3 is CASSWYHEQFF. In DNA form, the CDR3 reads TGTGCCAGCAGTTGGTATCATGAGCAGTTCTTC.

The chain carries TRBV18 and TRBJ2-7, with TRBD2 matching 9 bases. Germline-derived CDR1 and CDR2 are KGHSH and LQKENI. The CDR3 loop spans 16 amino acids. Trimming took 3 bases from V and 0 from J; bases not matched to a gene: 6. The CDR3 here is CASSPLAGSGSYEQYF. The CDR3 nucleotides read TGTGCCAGCTCACCGCTAGCGGGATCGGGCTCCTACGAGCAGTACTTC.

The rearrangement links TRBV7-9 to TRBJ2-7, with TRBD1 matching 9 bases. The V gene end was trimmed by 5 bases and the J gene end by 5 bases; junction bases not matched to a gene: 10. The CDR3 consists of 15 residues. CDR1 is SEHNR, CDR2 FQNEAQ, per germline (reference sequence). The chain's CDR3 is CASSRPGQGRHEQYF. The CDR3 DNA follows: TGTGCCAGCAGCAGACCGGGACAGGGTAGACACGAGCAGTACTTC.

This sequence joins TRBV12-3 or TRBV12-4 and TRBJ1-1; tentatively, D is TRBD1 (6 bases). The ends were cut back, 6 bases at V and 4 bases at J, with 12 bases in the middle. This CDR3 region has 13 residues. The chain's CDR3 is CASRPGVGTEAFF. The CDR3, as DNA: TGTGCCAGCAGGCCAGGGGTGGGCACTGAAGCTTTCTTT.